What follows are 5 T cell receptor beta chains derived from one specimen sequenced in a study of cytomegalovirus exposure and HLA in healthy donors. A multiplex PCR was run with 60 Vbeta primers and 13 Jbeta primers. Method: immunoSEQ multiplex PCR; TCRdb's copy keeps in-frame clones and lacks some. Of hundreds of thousands of clones detected, around 78% appear once; the ten largest clones hold about 0.45%. The sequencing sample was made of PBMCs. Receptor source: a boy between 5 and 17 years old in good health and CMV-seronegative.

The chain couples TRBV19 to TRBJ2-1, with a possible D match to TRBD2 (6 bases). The V gene's germline CDR1 is LNHDA and CDR2 SQIVND (reference sequence). V dropped 3 bases and J dropped 12 bases, with 9 bases sitting between them. This CDR3 has 11 residues. CDR3 protein: CASSMGGMQFF. The CDR3 nucleotides read TGTGCCAGTAGTATGGGGGGAATGCAGTTCTTC.

The chain has TRBV4-2 and TRBJ1-5, with D perhaps matching TRBD1 (5 bases). The CDR3 is 16 residues long. Trimming took off 0 bases at V and 5 bases at J, with 14 bases between the two ends. The germline V gene has CDR1 LGHNA and CDR2 YNFKEQ. Written as DNA, the CDR3 is TGTGCCAGCAGCCAAGACGGGGGAAGGGTCGATCAGCCCCAGCATTTT. As protein: CASSQDGGRVDQPQHF.

V and J are TRBV14 and TRBJ1-2, with D maybe TRBD1 (6 bases). The length of the CDR3 is 17 residues. With 0 bases removed from V and 4 bases from J, the gap between germline ends came to 18 bases. CDR1 and CDR2 (germline): SGHDN, FVKESK. This chain's CDR3 is CASSQEWGTGYGYGYTF. DNA for the CDR3: TGTGCCAGCAGCCAAGAGTGGGGAACAGGGTATGGCTATGGCTACACCTTC.

This chain connects TRBV28 to TRBJ2-2; D uncertain. Germline lookup yields CDR1 MDHEN and CDR2 SYDVKM. The germline V and J ends were trimmed by 4 bases and 2 bases, with 8 bases remaining between them. The length of the CDR3 is 14 residues. The CDR3 protein is CASSSPVNTGELFF. As DNA, the CDR3 is TGTGCCAGCAGTTCCCCCGTAAACACCGGGGAGCTGTTTTTT.

Of note for this clone: At one of its ends the junction is not consistent with the germline gene, which may arise from a read error. The chain joins TRBV19 to TRBJ1-1, with unresolved D. From germline, CDR1 is LNHDA and CDR2 SQIVND (reference sequence). The CDR3 loop spans 11 amino acids. This CDR3 is CASSILARRVF. DNA of the CDR3: TGTGCCAGTAGTATTCTTGCCCGGAGGGTCTTT.